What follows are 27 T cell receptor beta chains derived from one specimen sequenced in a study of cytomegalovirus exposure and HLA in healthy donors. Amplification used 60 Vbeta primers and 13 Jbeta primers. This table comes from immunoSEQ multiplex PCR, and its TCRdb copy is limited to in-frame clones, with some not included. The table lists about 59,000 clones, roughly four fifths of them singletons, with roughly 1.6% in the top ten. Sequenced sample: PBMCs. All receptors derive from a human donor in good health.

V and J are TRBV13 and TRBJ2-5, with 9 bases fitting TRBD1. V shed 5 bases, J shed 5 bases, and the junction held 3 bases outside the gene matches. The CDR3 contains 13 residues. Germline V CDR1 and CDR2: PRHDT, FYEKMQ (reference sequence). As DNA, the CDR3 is TGTGCCAGCAGCCCCGGACAGGGGGAGACCCAGTACTTC. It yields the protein CASSPGQGETQYF.

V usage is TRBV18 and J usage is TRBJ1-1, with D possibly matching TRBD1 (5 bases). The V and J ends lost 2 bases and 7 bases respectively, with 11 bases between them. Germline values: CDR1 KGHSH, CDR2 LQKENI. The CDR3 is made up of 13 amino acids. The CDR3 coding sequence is TGTGCCAGCTCACCAGGGGTAGGGGTTGAAGCTTTCTTT. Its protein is CASSPGVGVEAFF.

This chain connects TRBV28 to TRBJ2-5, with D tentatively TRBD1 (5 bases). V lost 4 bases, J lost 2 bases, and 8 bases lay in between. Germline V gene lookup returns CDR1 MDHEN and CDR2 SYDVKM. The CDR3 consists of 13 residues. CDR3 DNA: TGTGCCAGCAGTTACAGGTTTCAAGAGACCCAGTACTTC. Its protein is CASSYRFQETQYF.

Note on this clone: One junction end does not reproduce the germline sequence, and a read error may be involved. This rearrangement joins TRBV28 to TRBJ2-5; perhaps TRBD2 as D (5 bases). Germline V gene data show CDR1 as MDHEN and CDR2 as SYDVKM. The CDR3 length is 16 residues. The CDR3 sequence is CASSVWGWRAQETQYF. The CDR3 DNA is TGTGCCAGCAGTGTATGGGGATGGCGGGCACAAGAGACCCAGTACTTC.

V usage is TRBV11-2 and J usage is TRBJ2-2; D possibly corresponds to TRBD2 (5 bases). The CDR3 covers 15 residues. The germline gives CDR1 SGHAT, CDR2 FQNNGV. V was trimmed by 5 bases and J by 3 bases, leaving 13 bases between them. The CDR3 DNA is TGTGCCAGCAGCCCCCTCTTCGGGGACACCGGGGAGCTGTTTTTT. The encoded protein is CASSPLFGDTGELFF.

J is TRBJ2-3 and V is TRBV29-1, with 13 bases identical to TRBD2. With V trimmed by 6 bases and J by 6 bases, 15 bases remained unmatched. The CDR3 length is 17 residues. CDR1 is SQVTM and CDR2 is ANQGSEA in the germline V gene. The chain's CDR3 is CSVSGLAGSGGEDTQYF. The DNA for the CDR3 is TGCAGCGTCTCGGGACTAGCGGGATCGGGCGGGGAGGATACGCAGTATTTT.

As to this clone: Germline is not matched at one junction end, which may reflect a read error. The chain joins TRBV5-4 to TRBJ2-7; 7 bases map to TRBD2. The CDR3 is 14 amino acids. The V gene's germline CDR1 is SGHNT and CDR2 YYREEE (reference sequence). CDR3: CASSLVGGSYGQYF. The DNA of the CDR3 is TGTGCCAGCAGCTTGGTCGGGGGGAGCTACGGGCAGTACTTC.

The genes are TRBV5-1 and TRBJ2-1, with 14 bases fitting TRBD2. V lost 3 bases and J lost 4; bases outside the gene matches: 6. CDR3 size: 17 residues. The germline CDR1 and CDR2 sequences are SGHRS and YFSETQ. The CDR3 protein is CASSSFGTSGGYNEQFF. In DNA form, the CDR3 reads TGCGCCAGCAGCTCGTTCGGGACTAGCGGGGGATACAATGAGCAGTTCTTC.

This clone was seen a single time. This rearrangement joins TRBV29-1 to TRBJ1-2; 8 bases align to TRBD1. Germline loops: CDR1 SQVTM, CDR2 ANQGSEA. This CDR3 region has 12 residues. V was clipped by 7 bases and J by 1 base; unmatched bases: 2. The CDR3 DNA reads TGCAGCGGAGGACAGGGTAACTATGGCTACACCTTC. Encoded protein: CSGGQGNYGYTF.

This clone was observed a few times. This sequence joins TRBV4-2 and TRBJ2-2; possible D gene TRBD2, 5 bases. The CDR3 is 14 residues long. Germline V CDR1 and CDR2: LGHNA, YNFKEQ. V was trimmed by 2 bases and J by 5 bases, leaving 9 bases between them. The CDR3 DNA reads TGTGCCAGCAGCCAAACCGGAGGAACCGGGGAGCTGTTTTTT. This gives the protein CASSQTGGTGELFF.

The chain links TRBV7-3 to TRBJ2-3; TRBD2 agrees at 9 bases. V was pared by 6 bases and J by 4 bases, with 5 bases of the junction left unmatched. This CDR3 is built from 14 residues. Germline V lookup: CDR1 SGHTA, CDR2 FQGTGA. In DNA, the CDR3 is TGTGCCAGCAGAAGGACTAGCGATGCAGATACGCAGTATTTT. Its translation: CASRRTSDADTQYF.

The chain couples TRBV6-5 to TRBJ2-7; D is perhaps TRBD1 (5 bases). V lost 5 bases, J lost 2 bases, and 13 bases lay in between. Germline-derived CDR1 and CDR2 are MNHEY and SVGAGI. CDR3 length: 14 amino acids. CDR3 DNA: TGTGCCAGCAGTGCCCTTCAGGGTACCTACGAGCAGTACTTC. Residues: CASSALQGTYEQYF.

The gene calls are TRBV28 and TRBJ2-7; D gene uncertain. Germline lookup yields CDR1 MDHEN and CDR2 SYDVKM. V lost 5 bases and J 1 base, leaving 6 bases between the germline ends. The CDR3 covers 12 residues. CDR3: CASSGSSYEQYF. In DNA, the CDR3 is TGTGCCAGCAGTGGCAGTTCCTACGAGCAGTACTTC.

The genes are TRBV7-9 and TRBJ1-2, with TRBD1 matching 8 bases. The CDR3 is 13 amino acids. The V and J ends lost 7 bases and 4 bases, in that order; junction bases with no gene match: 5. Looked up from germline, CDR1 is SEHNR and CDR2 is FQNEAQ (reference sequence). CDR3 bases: TGTGCCAGCACCAGACAGGGGTTCTATGGCTACACCTTC. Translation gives CASTRQGFYGYTF.

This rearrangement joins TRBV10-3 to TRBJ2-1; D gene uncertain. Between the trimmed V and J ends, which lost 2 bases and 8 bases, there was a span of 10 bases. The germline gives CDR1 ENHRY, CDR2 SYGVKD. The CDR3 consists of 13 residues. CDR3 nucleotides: TGTGCCATCAGTGAGGCTGCGCGCGATGAGCAGTTCTTC. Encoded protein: CAISEAARDEQFF.

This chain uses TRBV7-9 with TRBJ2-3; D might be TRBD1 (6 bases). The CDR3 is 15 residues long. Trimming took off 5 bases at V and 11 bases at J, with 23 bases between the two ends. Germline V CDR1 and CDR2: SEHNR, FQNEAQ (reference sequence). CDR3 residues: CASSPEDWGQGGQYF. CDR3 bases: TGTGCCAGCAGCCCCGAAGACTGGGGACAAGGTGGGCAGTATTTT.

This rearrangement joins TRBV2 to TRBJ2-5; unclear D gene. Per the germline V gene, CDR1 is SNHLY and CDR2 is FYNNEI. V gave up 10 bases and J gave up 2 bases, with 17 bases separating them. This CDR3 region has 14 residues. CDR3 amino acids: CATSYFGGQETQYF. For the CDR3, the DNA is TGTGCCACCAGCTATTTCGGCGGACAAGAGACCCAGTACTTC. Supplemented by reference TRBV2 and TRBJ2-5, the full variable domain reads EPEVTQTPSHQVTQMGQEVILRCVPISNHLYFYWYRQILGQKVEFLVSFYNNEISEKSEIFDDQFSVERPDGSNFTLKIRSTKLEDSAMYFCATSYFGGQETQYFGPGTRLLVL.

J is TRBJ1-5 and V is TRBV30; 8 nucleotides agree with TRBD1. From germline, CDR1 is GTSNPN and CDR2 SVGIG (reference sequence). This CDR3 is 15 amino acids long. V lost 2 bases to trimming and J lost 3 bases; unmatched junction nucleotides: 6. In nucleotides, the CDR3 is TGTGCCTGGAGTCTGGACAGGGAGCCCAATCAGCCCCAGCATTTT. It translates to CAWSLDREPNQPQHF.

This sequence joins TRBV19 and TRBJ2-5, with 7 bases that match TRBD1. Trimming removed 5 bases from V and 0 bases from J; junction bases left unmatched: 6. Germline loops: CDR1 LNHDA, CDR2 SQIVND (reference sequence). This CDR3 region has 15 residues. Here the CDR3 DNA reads TGTGCCAGTAGTCCGACAGGGACCAACCAAGAGACCCAGTACTTC. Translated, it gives CASSPTGTNQETQYF.

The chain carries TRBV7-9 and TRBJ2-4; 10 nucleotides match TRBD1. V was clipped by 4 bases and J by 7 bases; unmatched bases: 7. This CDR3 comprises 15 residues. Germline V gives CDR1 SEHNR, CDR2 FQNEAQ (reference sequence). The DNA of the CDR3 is TGTGCCAGCAGCTCCTGGGACAGGGGTGGTAACATTCAGTACTTC. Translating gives CASSSWDRGGNIQYF. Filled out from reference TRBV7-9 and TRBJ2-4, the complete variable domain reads DTGVSQNPRHKITKRGQNVTFRCDPISEHNRLYWYRQTLGQGPEFLTYFQNEAQLEKSRLLSDRFSAERPKGSFSTLEIQRTEQGDSAMYLCASSSWDRGGNIQYFGAGTRLSVL.

For the CDR3, the DNA is TGTGCCAGCTCACCGGGCTTTAATGAAAAACTGTTTTTT. Translated, it gives CASSPGFNEKLFF. The chain has TRBV18 and TRBJ1-4; D is uncertain. CDR3 size: 13 residues. Germline-derived CDR1 and CDR2 are KGHSH and LQKENI. Between the trimmed V and J ends, which lost 3 bases and 4 bases, there was a span of 6 bases.

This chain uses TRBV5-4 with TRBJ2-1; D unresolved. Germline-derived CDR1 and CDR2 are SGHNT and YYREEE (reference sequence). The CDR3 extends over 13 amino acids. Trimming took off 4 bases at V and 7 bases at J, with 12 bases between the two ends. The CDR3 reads CASSPPGQNEQFF. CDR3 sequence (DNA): TGTGCCAGCAGCCCGCCGGGTCAAAATGAGCAGTTCTTC.

CDR3 protein: CATNPSGNLRPLHF. Written as DNA, the CDR3 is TGTGCCACCAACCCCTCCGGGAACCTTCGACCCCTCCACTTT. The chain is built from TRBV19 and TRBJ1-6; D not certain. From germline, CDR1 is LNHDA and CDR2 SQIVND (reference sequence). V was pared by 10 bases and J by 12 bases, with 22 bases between. There are 14 residues in the CDR3.

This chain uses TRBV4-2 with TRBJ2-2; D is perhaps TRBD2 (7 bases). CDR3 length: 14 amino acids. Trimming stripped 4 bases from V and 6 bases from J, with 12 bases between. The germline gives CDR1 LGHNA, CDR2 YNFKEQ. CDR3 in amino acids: CASSREGGSGELFF. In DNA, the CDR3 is TGTGCCAGCAGCCGAGAGGGGGGGTCCGGGGAGCTGTTTTTT.

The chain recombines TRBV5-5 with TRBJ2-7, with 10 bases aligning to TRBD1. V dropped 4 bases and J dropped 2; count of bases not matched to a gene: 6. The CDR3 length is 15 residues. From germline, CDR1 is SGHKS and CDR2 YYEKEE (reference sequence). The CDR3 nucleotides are TGTGCCAGCAGCCGCGGACAGGGGGTTACCTACGAGCAGTACTTC. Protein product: CASSRGQGVTYEQYF. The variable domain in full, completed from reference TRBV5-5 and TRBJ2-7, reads DAGVTQSPTHLIKTRGQQVTLRCSPISGHKSVSWYQQVLGQGPQFIFQYYEKEERGRGNFPDRFSARQFPNYSSELNVNALLLGDSALYLCASSRGQGVTYEQYFGPGTRLTVT.

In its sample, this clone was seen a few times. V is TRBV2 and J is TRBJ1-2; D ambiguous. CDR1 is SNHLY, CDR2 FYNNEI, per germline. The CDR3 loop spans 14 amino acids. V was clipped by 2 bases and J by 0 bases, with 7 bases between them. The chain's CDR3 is CASSEKRPNYGYTF. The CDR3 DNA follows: TGTGCCAGCAGTGAAAAGCGTCCTAACTATGGCTACACCTTC.

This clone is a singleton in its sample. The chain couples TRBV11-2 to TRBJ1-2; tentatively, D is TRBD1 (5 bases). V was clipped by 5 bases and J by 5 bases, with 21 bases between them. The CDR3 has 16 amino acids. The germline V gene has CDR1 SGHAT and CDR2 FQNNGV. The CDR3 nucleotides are TGTGCCAGCAGCCACCTAAGCTCCAGGGTAGGATATGGCTACACCTTC. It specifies CASSHLSSRVGYGYTF.